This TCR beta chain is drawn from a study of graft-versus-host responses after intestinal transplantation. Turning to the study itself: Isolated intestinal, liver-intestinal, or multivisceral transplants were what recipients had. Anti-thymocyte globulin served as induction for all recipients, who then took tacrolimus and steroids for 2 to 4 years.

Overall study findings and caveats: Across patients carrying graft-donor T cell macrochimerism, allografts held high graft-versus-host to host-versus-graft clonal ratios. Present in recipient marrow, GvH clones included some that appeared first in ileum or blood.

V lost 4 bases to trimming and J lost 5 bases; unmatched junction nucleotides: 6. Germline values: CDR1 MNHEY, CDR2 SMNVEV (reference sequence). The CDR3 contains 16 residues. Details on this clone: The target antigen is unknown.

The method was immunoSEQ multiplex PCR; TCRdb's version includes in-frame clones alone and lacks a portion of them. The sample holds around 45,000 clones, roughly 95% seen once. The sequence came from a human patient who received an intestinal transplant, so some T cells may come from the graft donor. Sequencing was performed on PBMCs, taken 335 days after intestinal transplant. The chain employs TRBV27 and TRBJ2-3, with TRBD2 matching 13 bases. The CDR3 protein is CASSSLAGGPGDTQYF. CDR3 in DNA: TGTGCCAGCAGTTCACTAGCGGGAGGGCCCGGAGATACGCAGTATTTT.